What follows are 7 T cell receptor beta chains derived from one specimen sequenced in a study of CD8 T cells in Susac syndrome. RNA, at roughly 0.5 to 1 ug, was reverse transcribed with random hexamers. TCRdb ran MiXCR on the immunoSEQ multiplex PCR reads and lists one entry per CDR3 protein. The repertoire consists of roughly 60,000 distinct CDR3 sequences, with about 92% occurring once and the leading ten covering approximately 0.21%. Sequenced sample: CD8+ T cells from PBMCs. The receptors shown here come from a human donor in good health.

The CDR3 spells CASSLSGGTQYF. CDR3 bases: TGTGCCAGCAGCTTAAGCGGGGGGACCCAGTACTTC. This chain joins TRBV7-2 and TRBJ2-5; 8 bases map to TRBD2. CDR1 and CDR2 from the germline V gene are SGHTA and FQGNSA. CDR3 length equals 12 residues. Trimming removed 2 bases from V and 7 bases from J; junction bases left unmatched: 0.

This chain uses TRBV19 with TRBJ2-7, with D perhaps TRBD2 (6 bases). From germline, CDR1 is LNHDA and CDR2 SQIVND (reference sequence). This CDR3 contains 15 residues. Trimming took 7 bases from V and 4 from J, leaving 20 bases between them. The CDR3 region has the DNA TGTGCCAGTACCCCGGGAGTCGGTGGCGCTTACGAGCAGTACTTC. It is translated as CASTPGVGGAYEQYF.

This chain uses TRBV6-2 or TRBV6-3 with TRBJ2-1; 8 nucleotides agree with TRBD2. Looked up from germline, CDR1 is MNHEY and CDR2 is SVGEGT. The CDR3 runs 15 residues. The ends lost 2 bases at V and 7 bases at J; junction bases unmatched: 7. The chain's CDR3 is CASSYLPIAGNEQFF. In DNA, the CDR3 is TGTGCCAGCAGTTACCTCCCCATAGCGGGGAATGAGCAGTTCTTC.

The V call is TRBV27, the J call TRBJ1-6, with D perhaps matching TRBD1 (6 bases). The CDR3 covers 13 residues. Germline CDR1 and CDR2: MNHEY and SMNVEV (reference sequence). Deletions cut 4 bases from V and 8 bases from J, with 9 bases between. This CDR3 is CASSWAGDSPLHF. The CDR3 DNA is TGTGCCAGCAGTTGGGCAGGGGATTCACCCCTCCACTTT.

The chain is built from TRBV3-1 and TRBJ1-1; D not resolved. CDR1 is LGHDT and CDR2 is YNNKEL in the germline V gene (reference sequence). Trimming removed 3 bases at V and 0 bases at J, with 11 bases between. There are 15 residues in the CDR3. The CDR3 nucleotides are TGTGCCAGCAGCCATGGTGGCGGATTGAACACTGAAGCTTTCTTT. Protein sequence: CASSHGGGLNTEAFF.

This chain joins TRBV6-1 and TRBJ2-3; D possibly matches TRBD1 or TRBD2 (6 bases each). CDR1 is MNHNS and CDR2 is SASEGT in the germline V gene. V was shortened by 7 bases and J by 0 bases, with 20 bases between the two germline ends. This CDR3 spans 17 amino acids. The CDR3 nucleotides are TGTGCCAGCAAAGGGGGACTCAAGGGCGGGAGCACAGATACGCAGTATTTT. Its translation is CASKGGLKGGSTDTQYF.

V gene TRBV6-1 combines with J gene TRBJ1-1; D unclear. With 2 bases removed from V and 2 bases from J, the gap between germline ends came to 15 bases. Germline CDR1 MNHNS, CDR2 SASEGT. The CDR3 loop spans 16 amino acids. CDR3 sequence (DNA): TGTGCCAGCAGTGAATTGAGGTTTTGGGTAAACACTGAAGCTTTCTTT. Its translation: CASSELRFWVNTEAFF.